The 10 T cell receptor beta chains given below trace back to one sample, sequenced in a study of yellow fever vaccine responses in identical twins. TCRdb reprocessed the RT-PCR reads via MiXCR and lists one record per CDR3 protein. The table lists more than 30,000 distinct CDR3 sequences, 50% to 65% of them singletons. The source material was T cells from blood (PBMCs), unsorted or a sorted subset (not recorded which), sampled before or after yellow fever vaccination (not recorded which). The receptors originated from a young woman who received the yellow fever vaccine.

The chain couples TRBV18 to TRBJ1-1; the D is unclear. The CDR3 is 15 amino acids. Trimming pared 3 bases from V and 4 bases from J, leaving 15 bases between. Per the germline V gene, CDR1 is KGHSH and CDR2 is LQKENI. The CDR3 protein is CASSPSRGVRTEAFF. The CDR3 nucleotides read TGTGCCAGCTCACCGTCGCGGGGTGTACGCACTGAAGCTTTCTTT.

The chain is built from TRBV28 and TRBJ1-2, with unresolved D. The CDR3 consists of 16 residues. Between the trimmed V and J ends, which lost 6 bases and 1 base, there was a span of 18 bases. CDR1 is MDHEN and CDR2 is SYDVKM in the germline V gene. In DNA, the CDR3 is TGTGCCAGCAGGTACAGATATAAAGTAGATAACTATGGCTACACCTTC. As protein: CASRYRYKVDNYGYTF.

This clonotype was detected a few times. The rearrangement joins TRBV12-5 to TRBJ2-3, with a possible D match to TRBD1 (6 bases). Trimming stripped 0 bases from V and 4 bases from J, with 23 bases between. Per germline, CDR1 LGHNT and CDR2 FRNRAP. This CDR3 is 19 amino acids long. The CDR3 coding sequence is TGTGCTAGTGGTTTGGTACATAAAGGGGGAGAGGAGACGTCAGATACGCAGTATTTT. It specifies CASGLVHKGGEETSDTQYF. Full variable domain (remainder filled in from reference TRBV12-5 and TRBJ2-3): DARVTQTPRHKVTEMGQEVTMRCQPILGHNTVFWYRQTMMQGLELLAYFRNRAPLDDSGMPKDRFSAEMPDATLATLKIQPSEPRDSAVYFCASGLVHKGGEETSDTQYFGPGTRLTVL.

J is TRBJ1-1 and V is TRBV19; TRBD1 aligns across 8 bases. V was clipped by 9 bases and J by 2 bases; unmatched bases: 11. The length of the CDR3 is 15 residues. Germline V gene sequence: CDR1 LNHDA, CDR2 SQIVND (reference sequence). Here the CDR3 DNA reads TGTGCCAGCATATATTCGGGACAGGTAAACACTGAAGCTTTCTTT. Protein: CASIYSGQVNTEAFF.

V is TRBV28 and J is TRBJ2-1; 8 bases map to TRBD1. The CDR3 sequence is 15 residues long. Unmatched junction bases numbered 10, after V lost 5 bases and J lost 7 bases. Germline values: CDR1 MDHEN, CDR2 SYDVKM. This chain's CDR3 is CASSTHSGQGNEQFF. In DNA, the CDR3 is TGTGCCAGCAGTACCCACTCCGGACAGGGAAATGAGCAGTTCTTC.

The V and J genes are TRBV29-1 and TRBJ2-1, with D perhaps matching TRBD1 or TRBD2 (5 bases each). The CDR3 has 13 residues. Germline V gene sequence: CDR1 SQVTM, CDR2 ANQGSEA. Between the trimmed V and J ends, which lost 3 bases and 4 bases, there was a span of 10 bases. The CDR3 region has the DNA TGCAGCGTTGAGGGCAGGGAGTACAATGAGCAGTTCTTC. Its translation is CSVEGREYNEQFF.

The chain carries TRBV9 and TRBJ2-5, with a tentative D call TRBD2 (6 bases). CDR1 is SGDLS, CDR2 YYNGEE, per germline. The CDR3 runs to 16 residues. Trimming took 0 bases from V and 2 from J, leaving 14 bases between them. The CDR3 loop reads CASSVEGLREQETQYF. As DNA, the CDR3 is TGTGCCAGCAGCGTAGAGGGACTCCGAGAACAAGAGACCCAGTACTTC.

A remark on this clonotype: The junction does not match germline at one end; this may be a read error. The V gene is TRBV28, the J gene TRBJ2-1; D is ambiguous. The CDR3 runs to 13 residues. The germline gives CDR1 MDHEN, CDR2 SYDVKM. CDR3 amino acids: CASSLEVSDLKVF. CDR3 nucleotide sequence: TGTGCCAGCAGTTTAGAAGTCTCGGACCTTAAAGTATTC.

V is TRBV29-1 and J is TRBJ1-1; TRBD1 matches at 8 bases. The CDR3 is made up of 14 amino acids. The germline CDR1 and CDR2 sequences are SQVTM and ANQGSEA. With V trimmed by 3 bases and J by 3 bases, 6 bases remained unmatched. CDR3 sequence: CSVDVGTGYTEAFF. The CDR3, as DNA: TGCAGCGTTGACGTCGGGACAGGCTACACTGAAGCTTTCTTT. The full variable domain, its missing parts supplied by reference TRBV29-1 and TRBJ1-1, is SAVISQKPSRDICQRGTSLTIQCQVDSQVTMMFWYRQQPGQSLTLIATANQGSEATYESGFVIDKFPISRPNLTFSTLTVSNMSPEDSSIYLCSVDVGTGYTEAFFGQGTRLTVV.

This clonotype appeared a few times. The chain is built from TRBV4-1 and TRBJ1-2, with 7 bases lining up with TRBD1. This CDR3 is 15 amino acids long. In germline, CDR1 is MGHRA, CDR2 YSYEKL. The V segment lost 3 bases and the J segment 3 bases; nucleotides outside the gene matches: 7. This CDR3 reads CASSQPTTGYYGYTF. CDR3 bases: TGCGCCAGCAGCCAGCCTACGACAGGGTACTATGGCTACACCTTC.